The 27 T cell receptor beta chains below all came from one sample that was sequenced in a study of regulatory T cells in long-lasting Graves disease. Arm-PCR of CDR3 regions and iRepertoire HTBI primers were the basis on which TCR beta libraries were built. One entry per CDR3 protein results from TCRdb running MiXCR on the multiplex PCR reads. Among 650,000 to 700,000 distinct CDR3 sequences listed, about 30% were seen once. As to time point: persistent/refractory GD, antithyroid drugs over 5 years with positive TRAb. PBMC-derived RNA was used for the TCR library. Specimen: peripheral blood mononuclear cells (PBMCs), collected when the disease was refractory, from a patient treated with antithyroid drugs. The receptors were sampled from a female donor with Graves disease.

V gene TRBV27 combines with J gene TRBJ2-5; D call uncertain. This CDR3 region has 13 residues. The V end was cut by 8 bases, the J end by 5 bases, with 15 bases between. Germline V gene sequence: CDR1 MNHEY, CDR2 SMNVEV (reference sequence). CDR3 sequence reads: CASGHRPGETQYF. The CDR3 nucleotides are TGTGCCAGCGGTCATCGTCCCGGGGAGACCCAGTACTTC.

This clonotype was observed a handful of times. The genes are TRBV5-1 and TRBJ2-7, with D maybe TRBD2 (6 bases). The CDR3 totals 15 residues. Germline V lookup: CDR1 SGHRS, CDR2 YFSETQ. V was trimmed by 1 base and J by 5 bases, leaving 16 bases between them. CDR3 in amino acids: CASSLRRSTGDEQYF. CDR3 bases: TGCGCCAGCAGCTTGCGACGGTCTACGGGGGACGAGCAGTACTTC.

The sample holds a few counts of this clonotype. The V call is TRBV2, the J call TRBJ1-5, with D uncertain. CDR3 length equals 16 residues. With 1 base removed from V and 1 base from J, the gap between germline ends came to 11 bases. The V gene's germline CDR1 is SNHLY and CDR2 FYNNEI. The CDR3 sequence is CASSEVGGPSNQPQHF. CDR3 coding DNA: TGTGCCAGCAGTGAAGTTGGCGGACCGAGCAATCAGCCCCAGCATTTT.

The rearrangement uses TRBV7-3 and TRBJ2-4; TRBD1 or TRBD2 may be the D gene (6 bases each). The CDR3 is made up of 14 amino acids. Germline V gene data show CDR1 as SGHTA and CDR2 as FQGTGA. V lost 0 bases and J lost 5, with 8 bases in between. In DNA form, the CDR3 reads TGTGCCAGCAGCTTAACCGGGGGCCAAAACATTCAGTACTTC. Translating gives CASSLTGGQNIQYF.

The J gene is TRBJ1-2, the V gene TRBV19; D is uncertain. This CDR3 is built from 12 residues. Germline-derived CDR1 and CDR2 are LNHDA and SQIVND (reference sequence). V dropped 9 bases and J dropped 1 base, with 9 bases sitting between them. CDR3: CASQKINYGYTF. DNA of the CDR3: TGTGCCAGCCAGAAGATTAACTATGGCTACACCTTC.

In its sample, this clonotype was seen many times. One end of the junction varies from germline; a read error may be responsible. The gene calls are TRBV5-1 and TRBJ1-5, with 9 bases lining up with TRBD1. The length of the CDR3 is 14 residues. Per the germline V gene, CDR1 is SGHRS and CDR2 is YFSETQ. The CDR3 nucleotides read TGTGCCAGCAGCCCGGGACAGGGCTATCAGCCCCAGCATTTT. Protein product: CASSPGQGYQPQHF.

The chain has TRBV25-1 and TRBJ1-1; no firm D call. Germline V gene sequence: CDR1 MGHDK, CDR2 SYGVNS. The CDR3 runs to 14 residues. Trimming removed 1 base from V and 0 bases from J, with 6 bases in between. CDR3 sequence reads: CASSESVLNTEAFF. The CDR3 DNA sequence: TGTGCCAGCAGTGAATCGGTGCTGAACACTGAAGCTTTCTTT.

The J gene is TRBJ2-1, the V gene TRBV2; either TRBD1 or TRBD2 may fit D (5 bases each). Trimming left V 9 bases short and J 2 bases short, with 17 bases between. The CDR3 is 15 residues long. Germline V gives CDR1 SNHLY, CDR2 FYNNEI. CDR3 nucleotides: TGTGCCAGTCACCGAGGGACCAACCCCTACAATGAGCAGTTCTTC. Translating it yields CASHRGTNPYNEQFF. Supplemented by reference TRBV2 and TRBJ2-1, the full variable domain reads EPEVTQTPSHQVTQMGQEVILRCVPISNHLYFYWYRQILGQKVEFLVSFYNNEISEKSEIFDDQFSVERPDGSNFTLKIRSTKLEDSAMYFCASHRGTNPYNEQFFGPGTRLTVL.

The chain couples TRBV20-1 to TRBJ1-4, with no clear D. Germline CDR1 is DFQATT and CDR2 is SNEGSKA (reference sequence). CDR3 length: 13 residues. V was shortened by 3 bases and J by 0 bases, with 5 bases between the two germline ends. CDR3 in DNA: TGCAGTGCTAGCCCTGCAACTAATGAAAAACTGTTTTTT. Its protein product is CSASPATNEKLFF.

A few counts support this clonotype. The V gene is TRBV30, the J gene TRBJ2-1; D is uncertain. There are 12 residues in the CDR3. The V end lost 1 base, the J end lost 10 bases, and 11 bases lay between the germline ends. Germline V gives CDR1 GTSNPN, CDR2 SVGIG (reference sequence). This CDR3 is CAWSEVGVEQFF. In nucleotides, the CDR3 is TGTGCCTGGAGTGAAGTGGGCGTGGAGCAGTTCTTC.

This chain uses TRBV30 with TRBJ1-1, with 8 nucleotides matching TRBD1. The V and J ends lost 5 bases and 6 bases, in that order; junction bases with no gene match: 2. Germline V gene lookup returns CDR1 GTSNPN and CDR2 SVGIG (reference sequence). This CDR3 has 11 residues. As DNA, the CDR3 is TGTGCCTGGGACAGGGGCCCTGAAGCTTTCTTT. Protein: CAWDRGPEAFF.

The chain is built from TRBV6-1 and TRBJ2-1; D perhaps matches TRBD2 (5 bases). Germline CDR1 and CDR2: MNHNS and SASEGT. This CDR3 is 13 amino acids long. Trimming stripped 0 bases from V and 12 bases from J, with 12 bases between. CDR3 amino acids: CASSEARAMRQFF. CDR3 sequence (DNA): TGTGCCAGCAGTGAAGCGCGGGCGATGAGGCAGTTCTTC.

J is TRBJ2-1 and V is TRBV10-3; either TRBD1 or TRBD2 may fit D (5 bases each). This CDR3 contains 13 residues. Germline lookup yields CDR1 ENHRY and CDR2 SYGVKD. V dropped 3 bases and J dropped 7 bases, with 10 bases sitting between them. CDR3 nucleotide sequence: TGTGCCATCAGTGACCGGGACGGGAATGAGCAGTTCTTC. Its protein product is CAISDRDGNEQFF.

This clonotype was seen a few times. The CDR3 reads CASSLPPTKDNPYEQYF. DNA of the CDR3: TGTGCCAGCAGCTTACCACCCACCAAGGATAATCCCTACGAGCAGTACTTC. The chain is built from TRBV13 and TRBJ2-7; D gene unclear. The CDR3 runs 17 residues. In germline, CDR1 is PRHDT, CDR2 FYEKMQ (reference sequence). Trimming left V 2 bases short and J 2 bases short, with 19 bases between.

This clonotype was found many times. The chain has TRBV11-2 and TRBJ2-7; no clear D. The CDR3 has 14 residues. Looked up from germline, CDR1 is SGHAT and CDR2 is FQNNGV. Trimming shortened V by 2 bases and J by 3 bases, and 11 bases separated the two germline ends. CDR3 sequence reads: CASSLSDSGYEQYF. DNA for the CDR3: TGTGCCAGCAGCTTATCCGATAGTGGCTACGAGCAGTACTTC.

V gene TRBV6-2 or TRBV6-3 combines with J gene TRBJ1-5; D not certain. Trimming removed 5 bases from V and 3 bases from J, with 14 bases in between. The CDR3 is made up of 15 amino acids. In germline, CDR1 is MNHEY, CDR2 SVGEGT. The chain's CDR3 is CASSDPGIDNQPQHF. CDR3 DNA sequence: TGTGCCAGCAGTGATCCCGGGATTGACAATCAGCCCCAGCATTTT.

This clonotype was recorded many times. The chain is built from TRBV12-3 or TRBV12-4 and TRBJ1-1; possible D gene TRBD1, 5 bases. The CDR3 is 13 residues long. Trimming pared 0 bases from V and 6 bases from J, leaving 8 bases between. Written as DNA, the CDR3 is TGTGCCAGCAGTTTAGCCCGGGGCCCTGAAGCTTTCTTT. Protein: CASSLARGPEAFF.

This clonotype has a count of ten or more. The chain joins TRBV28 to TRBJ1-1; TRBD1 matches at 7 bases. V lost 7 bases and J lost 0; bases outside the gene matches: 11. Germline V CDR1 and CDR2: MDHEN, SYDVKM. The length of the CDR3 is 16 residues. CDR3 DNA sequence: TGTGCCAGCAAAACCGGGACAGAGTCCATGAACACTGAAGCTTTCTTT. Protein product: CASKTGTESMNTEAFF.

The table lists this clonotype with a few counts. The CDR3 reads CASSKSTGYTF. CDR3 DNA: TGTGCCAGCAGCAAATCCACTGGCTACACCTTC. V is TRBV7-2 and J is TRBJ1-2; D remains ambiguous. V shed 5 bases and J shed 7 bases, with 8 bases lying between them. The V gene's germline CDR1 is SGHTA and CDR2 FQGNSA. The CDR3 is 11 amino acids.

The chain has TRBV20-1 and TRBJ2-7; 7 bases are shared with TRBD2. From germline, CDR1 is DFQATT and CDR2 SNEGSKA (reference sequence). V lost 1 base and J lost 4; bases outside the gene matches: 10. The CDR3 is made up of 15 amino acids. CDR3 sequence reads: CSARAPSGFQYEQYF. The CDR3 DNA reads as TGCAGTGCTAGAGCGCCTAGCGGCTTTCAATACGAGCAGTACTTC.

V usage is TRBV19 and J usage is TRBJ1-5, with 7 bases identical to TRBD1. Losses at the gene ends were 4 bases for V and 4 bases for J; bases not matched to a gene: 7. CDR3 length: 15 residues. Germline loops: CDR1 LNHDA, CDR2 SQIVND (reference sequence). The CDR3 here is CASSTQGVRNQPQHF. CDR3 bases: TGTGCCAGTAGTACCCAGGGGGTTCGAAATCAGCCCCAGCATTTT.

This clonotype was seen just once. This sequence joins TRBV20-1 and TRBJ1-2; D gene unclear. V dropped 0 bases and J dropped 3 bases, with 8 bases sitting between them. From germline, CDR1 is DFQATT and CDR2 SNEGSKA (reference sequence). CDR3 length: 13 amino acids. The CDR3 here is CSARDEGDYGYTF. CDR3 nucleotide sequence: TGCAGTGCTAGAGATGAGGGAGACTATGGCTACACCTTC.

V and J are TRBV20-1 and TRBJ1-2, with TRBD1 matching 7 bases. V lost 0 bases to trimming and J lost 3 bases; unmatched junction nucleotides: 4. The CDR3 contains 14 residues. Germline-derived CDR1 and CDR2 are DFQATT and SNEGSKA (reference sequence). The CDR3 DNA sequence: TGCAGTGCTAGAGATTTAACAGGGGACTATGGCTACACCTTC. Translation gives CSARDLTGDYGYTF.

The chain carries TRBV2 and TRBJ2-5, with 7 positions matching TRBD1. Germline assignment: CDR1 SNHLY and CDR2 FYNNEI. CDR3 size: 13 residues. V shed 7 bases and J 0 bases; nucleotides not matched to a gene: 2. The CDR3 loop reads CASNGTDQETQYF. CDR3 nucleotide sequence: TGTGCCAGCAACGGGACAGACCAAGAGACCCAGTACTTC.

This chain connects TRBV6-1 to TRBJ1-5, with D unresolved. Germline V gene lookup returns CDR1 MNHNS and CDR2 SASEGT. This CDR3 is built from 13 residues. Trimming took off 1 base at V and 11 bases at J, with 12 bases between the two ends. CDR3 sequence: CASSEGTMWSQHF. The CDR3 bases are TGTGCCAGCAGTGAAGGTACTATGTGGTCCCAGCATTTT.

This clonotype came up many times. The rearrangement joins TRBV28 to TRBJ1-5, with TRBD1 matching 9 bases. The CDR3 is 16 residues long. V lost 8 bases, J lost 0 bases, and 8 bases stayed unmatched. Per germline, CDR1 MDHEN and CDR2 SYDVKM. This CDR3 reads CASHGQGWPSNQPQHF. Written as DNA, the CDR3 is TGTGCCAGCCATGGACAGGGGTGGCCTAGCAATCAGCCCCAGCATTTT.

This clonotype was detected ten times or more. The gene calls are TRBV7-2 and TRBJ1-1; 7 bases fit TRBD1. Germline loops: CDR1 SGHTA, CDR2 FQGNSA. CDR3 length: 13 amino acids. V dropped 5 bases and J dropped 3; count of bases not matched to a gene: 3. In DNA, the CDR3 is TGTGCCAGCAGCCACAGGGGCGACACTGAAGCTTTCTTT. As protein: CASSHRGDTEAFF.